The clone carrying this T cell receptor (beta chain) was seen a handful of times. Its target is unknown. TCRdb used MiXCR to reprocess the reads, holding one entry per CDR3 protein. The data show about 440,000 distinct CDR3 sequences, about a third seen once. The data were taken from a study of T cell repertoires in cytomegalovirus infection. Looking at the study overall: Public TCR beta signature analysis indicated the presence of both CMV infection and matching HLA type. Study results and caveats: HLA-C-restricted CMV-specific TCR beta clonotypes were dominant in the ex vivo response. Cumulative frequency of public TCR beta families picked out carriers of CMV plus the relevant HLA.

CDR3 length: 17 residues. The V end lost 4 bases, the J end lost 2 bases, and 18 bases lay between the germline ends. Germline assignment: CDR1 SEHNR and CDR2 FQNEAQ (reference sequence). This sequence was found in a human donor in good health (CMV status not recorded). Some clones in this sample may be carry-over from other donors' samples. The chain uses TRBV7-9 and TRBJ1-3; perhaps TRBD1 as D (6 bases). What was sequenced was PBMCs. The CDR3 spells CASSSFRGTRAGNTIYF. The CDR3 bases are TGTGCCAGCAGCTCCTTTAGGGGGACACGGGCTGGAAACACCATATATTTT.